This paragraph reports one T cell receptor beta chain. Its antigen remains unidentified. It was with a sample-barcoded 5' primer and a J-beta primer mix that a second PCR of about 7 to 12 cycles was run. Each CDR3 protein is one row after TCRdb ran MiXCR on the 5' RACE reads. This sample has 900,000 to 950,000 distinct CDR3 sequences, with almost 30% found just once. The data were obtained in a study of blood T cells in healthy people across ages. Study results and limitations: Per-million-T-cell TCR beta diversity fell roughly linearly with age.

Trimming left V 2 bases short and J 7 bases short, with 15 bases between. Germline CDR1 reads DFQATT; CDR2 reads SNEGSKA (reference sequence). The CDR3 loop spans 14 amino acids. The sample also formed part of further work on T cells of mothers and their children. That study reports: Inherited differences only slightly affect thymic shaping of TCR recombination output.

Input material: blood. The chain has TRBV20-1 and TRBJ1-5; maybe TRBD1 (5 bases). This sequence originates from a woman aged 40 to 55 in good health. The CDR3 is CSARLGPRLQPQHF. In DNA, the CDR3 is TGCAGTGCTAGATTGGGACCTCGGTTGCAGCCCCAGCATTTT.